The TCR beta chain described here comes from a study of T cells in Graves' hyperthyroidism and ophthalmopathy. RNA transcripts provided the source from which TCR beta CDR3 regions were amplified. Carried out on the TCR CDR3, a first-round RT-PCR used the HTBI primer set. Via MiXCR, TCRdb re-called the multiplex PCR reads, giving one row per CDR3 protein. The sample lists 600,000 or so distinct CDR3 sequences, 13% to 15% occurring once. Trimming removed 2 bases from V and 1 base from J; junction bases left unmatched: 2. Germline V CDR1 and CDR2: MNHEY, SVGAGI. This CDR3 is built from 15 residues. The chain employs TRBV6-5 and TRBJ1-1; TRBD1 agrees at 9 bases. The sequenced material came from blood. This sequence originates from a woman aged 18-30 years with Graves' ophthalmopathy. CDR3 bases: TGTGCCAGCAGTTACCCGGGACAGGGGAACACTGAAGCTTTCTTT. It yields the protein CASSYPGQGNTEAFF.